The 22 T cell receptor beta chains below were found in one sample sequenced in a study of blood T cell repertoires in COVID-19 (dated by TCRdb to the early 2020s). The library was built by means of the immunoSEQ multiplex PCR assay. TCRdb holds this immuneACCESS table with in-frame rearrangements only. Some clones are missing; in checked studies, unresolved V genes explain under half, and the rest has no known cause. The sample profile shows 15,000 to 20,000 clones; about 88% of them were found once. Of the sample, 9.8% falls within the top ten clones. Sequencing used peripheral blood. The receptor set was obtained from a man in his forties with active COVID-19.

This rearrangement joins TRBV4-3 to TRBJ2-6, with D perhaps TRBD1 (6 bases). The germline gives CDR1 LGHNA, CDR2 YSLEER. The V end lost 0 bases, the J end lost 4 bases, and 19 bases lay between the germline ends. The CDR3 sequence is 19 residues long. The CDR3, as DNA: TGCGCCAGCAGCCAAGACATCCGACAGGCGCTTTCAGGGGCCAACGTCCTGACTTTC. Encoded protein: CASSQDIRQALSGANVLTF.

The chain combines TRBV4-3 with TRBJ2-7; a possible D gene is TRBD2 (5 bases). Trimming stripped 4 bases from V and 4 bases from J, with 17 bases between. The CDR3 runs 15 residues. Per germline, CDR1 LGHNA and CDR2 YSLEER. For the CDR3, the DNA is TGCGCCAGCAGCCGCGGCGGTGCGGGCCCATACGAGCAGTACTTC. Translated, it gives CASSRGGAGPYEQYF.

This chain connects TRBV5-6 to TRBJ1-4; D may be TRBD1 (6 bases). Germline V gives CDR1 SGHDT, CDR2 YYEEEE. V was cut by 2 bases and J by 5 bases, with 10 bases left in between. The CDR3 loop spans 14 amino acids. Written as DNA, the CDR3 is TGTGCCAGCAGCTTCGACAGGAGAAATGAAAAACTGTTTTTT. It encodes CASSFDRRNEKLFF.

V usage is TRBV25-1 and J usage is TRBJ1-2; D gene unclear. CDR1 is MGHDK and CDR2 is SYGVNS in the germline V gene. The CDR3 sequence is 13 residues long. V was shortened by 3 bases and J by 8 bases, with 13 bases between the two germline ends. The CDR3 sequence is CASSDRGFRGYTF. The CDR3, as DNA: TGTGCCAGCAGTGACCGAGGTTTTCGCGGCTACACCTTC.

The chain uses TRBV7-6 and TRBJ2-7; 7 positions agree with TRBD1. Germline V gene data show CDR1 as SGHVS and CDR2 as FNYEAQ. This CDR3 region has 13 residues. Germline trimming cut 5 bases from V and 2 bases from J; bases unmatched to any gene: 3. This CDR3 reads CASSPGGTYEQYF. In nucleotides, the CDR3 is TGTGCCAGCAGCCCAGGGGGAACCTACGAGCAGTACTTC.

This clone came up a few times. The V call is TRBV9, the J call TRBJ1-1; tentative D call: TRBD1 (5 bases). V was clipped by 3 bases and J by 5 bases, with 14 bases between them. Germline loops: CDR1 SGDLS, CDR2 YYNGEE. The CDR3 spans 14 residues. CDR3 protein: CASSGDVRATEAFF. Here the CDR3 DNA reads TGTGCCAGCAGCGGGGATGTCAGGGCGACTGAAGCTTTCTTT.

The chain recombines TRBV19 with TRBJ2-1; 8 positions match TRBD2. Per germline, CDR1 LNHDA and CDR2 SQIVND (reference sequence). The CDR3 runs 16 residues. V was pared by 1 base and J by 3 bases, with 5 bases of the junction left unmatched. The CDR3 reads CASSIAGGFYYNEQFF. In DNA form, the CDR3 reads TGTGCCAGTAGTATAGCGGGGGGGTTCTACTACAATGAGCAGTTCTTC.

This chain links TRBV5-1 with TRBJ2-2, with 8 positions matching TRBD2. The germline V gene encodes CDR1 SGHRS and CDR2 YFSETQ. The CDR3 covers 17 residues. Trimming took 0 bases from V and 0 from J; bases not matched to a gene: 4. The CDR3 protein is CASSLGPGGPNTGELFF. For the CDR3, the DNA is TGCGCCAGCAGCTTGGGACCGGGAGGGCCGAACACCGGGGAGCTGTTTTTT. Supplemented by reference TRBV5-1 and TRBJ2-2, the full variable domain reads KAGVTQTPRYLIKTRGQQVTLSCSPISGHRSVSWYQQTPGQGLQFLFEYFSETQRNKGNFPGRFSGRQFSNSRSEMNVSTLELGDSALYLCASSLGPGGPNTGELFFGEGSRLTVL.

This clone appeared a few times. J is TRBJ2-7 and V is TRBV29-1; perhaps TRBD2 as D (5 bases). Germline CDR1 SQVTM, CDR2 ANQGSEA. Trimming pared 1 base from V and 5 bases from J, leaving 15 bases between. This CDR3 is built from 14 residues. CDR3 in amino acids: CSVEGPGLKNEQYF. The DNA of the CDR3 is TGCAGCGTTGAAGGGCCGGGGTTGAAAAACGAGCAGTACTTC.

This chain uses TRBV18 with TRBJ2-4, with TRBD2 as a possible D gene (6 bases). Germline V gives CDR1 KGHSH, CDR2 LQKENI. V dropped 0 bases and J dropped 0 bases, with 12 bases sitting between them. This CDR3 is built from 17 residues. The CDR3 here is CASSPPGGAVAKNIQYF. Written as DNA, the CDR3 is TGTGCCAGCTCACCACCGGGAGGAGCTGTAGCCAAAAACATTCAGTACTTC.

This chain's CDR3 is CASSQDLLGNTYEQYF. DNA for the CDR3: TGCGCCAGCAGCCAAGATCTTTTGGGCAATACCTACGAGCAGTACTTC. The V and J genes are TRBV4-3 and TRBJ2-7; D unresolved. The CDR3 consists of 16 residues. The V end was cut by 0 bases, the J end by 2 bases, with 14 bases between. CDR1 is LGHNA and CDR2 is YSLEER in the germline V gene.

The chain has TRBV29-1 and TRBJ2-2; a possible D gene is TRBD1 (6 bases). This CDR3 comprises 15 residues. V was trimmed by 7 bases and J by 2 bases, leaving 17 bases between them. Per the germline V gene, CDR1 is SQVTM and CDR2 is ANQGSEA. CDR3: CSAIIYRANTGELFF. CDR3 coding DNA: TGCAGCGCTATCATTTACAGGGCTAACACCGGGGAGCTGTTTTTT.

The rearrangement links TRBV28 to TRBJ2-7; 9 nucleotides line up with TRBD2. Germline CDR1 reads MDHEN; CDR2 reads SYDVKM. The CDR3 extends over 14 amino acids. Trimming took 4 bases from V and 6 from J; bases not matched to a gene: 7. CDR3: CASSSTGLAPEQYF. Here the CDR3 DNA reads TGTGCCAGCAGTTCCACCGGACTAGCGCCCGAGCAGTACTTC. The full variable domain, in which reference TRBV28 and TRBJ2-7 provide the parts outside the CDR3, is DVKVTQSSRYLVKRTGEKVFLECVQDMDHENMFWYRQDPGLGLRLIYFSYDVKMKEKGDIPEGYSVSREKKERFSLILESASTNQTSMYLCASSSTGLAPEQYFGPGTRLTVT.

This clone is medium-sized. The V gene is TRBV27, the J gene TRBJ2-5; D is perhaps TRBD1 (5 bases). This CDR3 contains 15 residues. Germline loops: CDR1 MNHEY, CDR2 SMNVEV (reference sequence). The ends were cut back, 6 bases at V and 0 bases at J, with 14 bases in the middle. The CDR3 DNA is TGTGCCAGCAGCCCGAGGTCAGGGAACCAAGAGACCCAGTACTTC. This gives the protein CASSPRSGNQETQYF.

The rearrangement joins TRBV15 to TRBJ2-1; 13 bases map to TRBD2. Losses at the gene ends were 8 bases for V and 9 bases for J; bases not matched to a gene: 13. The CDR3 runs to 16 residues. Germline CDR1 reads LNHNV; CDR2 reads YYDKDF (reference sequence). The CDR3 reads CATATGLAGEAREQFF. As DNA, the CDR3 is TGTGCCACCGCCACCGGACTAGCGGGAGAGGCTCGTGAGCAGTTCTTC.

The CDR3 protein is CASSQVAGGQPQHF. The DNA of the CDR3 is TGCGCCAGCAGCCAAGTCGCAGGGGGCCAGCCCCAGCATTTT. This chain joins TRBV4-1 and TRBJ1-5; 8 positions agree with TRBD1. Germline-derived CDR1 and CDR2 are MGHRA and YSYEKL. The CDR3 runs to 14 residues. The junction had 3 bases not matched to a gene; V was cut back by 1 base and J by 7 bases.

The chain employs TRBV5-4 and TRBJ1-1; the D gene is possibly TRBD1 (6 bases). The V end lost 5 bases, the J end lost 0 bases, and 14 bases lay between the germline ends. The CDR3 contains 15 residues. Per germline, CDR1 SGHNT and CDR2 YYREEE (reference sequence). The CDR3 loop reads CASRPYDRMNTEAFF. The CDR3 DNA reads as TGTGCCAGCAGACCTTATGACAGGATGAACACTGAAGCTTTCTTT.

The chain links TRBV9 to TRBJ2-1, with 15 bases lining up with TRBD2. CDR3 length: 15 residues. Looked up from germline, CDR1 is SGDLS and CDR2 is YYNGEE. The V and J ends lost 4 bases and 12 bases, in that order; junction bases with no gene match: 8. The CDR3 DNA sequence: TGTGCCAGCAGCCAAGGGACTAGCGGGAGGTGGGTGCAGTTCTTC. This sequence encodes CASSQGTSGRWVQFF.

The CDR3 DNA sequence: TGTGCCAGCAGCTTGCGGGGGGGCTCCTACAATGAGCAGTTCTTC. Encoded protein: CASSLRGGSYNEQFF. The chain links TRBV7-9 to TRBJ2-1, with TRBD2 matching 9 bases. The germline CDR1 and CDR2 sequences are SEHNR and FQNEAQ (reference sequence). The CDR3 has 15 residues. Trimming cost V 3 bases and J 0 bases; bases outside gene matches: 0.

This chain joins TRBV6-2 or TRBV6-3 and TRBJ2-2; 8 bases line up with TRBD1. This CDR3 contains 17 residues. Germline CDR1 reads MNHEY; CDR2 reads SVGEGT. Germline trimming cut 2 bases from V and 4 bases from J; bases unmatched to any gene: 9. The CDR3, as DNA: TGTGCCAGCAGTTACGGGAGACAGGGGTCAAGCACCGGGGAGCTGTTTTTT. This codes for CASSYGRQGSSTGELFF.

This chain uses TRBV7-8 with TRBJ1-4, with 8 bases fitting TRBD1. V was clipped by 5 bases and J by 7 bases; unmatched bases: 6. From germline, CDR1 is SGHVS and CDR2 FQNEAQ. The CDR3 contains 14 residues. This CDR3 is CASSPDRGGEKLFF. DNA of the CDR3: TGTGCCAGCAGCCCAGACAGGGGTGGTGAAAAACTGTTTTTT.

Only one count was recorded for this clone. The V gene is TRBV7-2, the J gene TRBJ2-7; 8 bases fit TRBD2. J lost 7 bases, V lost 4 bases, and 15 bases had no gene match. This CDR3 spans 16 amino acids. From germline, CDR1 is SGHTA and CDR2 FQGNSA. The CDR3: CASSSRTADPSGEQYF. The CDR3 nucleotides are TGTGCCAGCAGCTCTCGCACAGCCGACCCTAGCGGGGAGCAGTACTTC.